A selection of T cell receptor beta chains follows, all from one sample in a study of T cells in Graves' hyperthyroidism and ophthalmopathy. TCRdb analysed the multiplex PCR reads with MiXCR anew, one entry per CDR3 protein. The repertoire holds a few hundred thousand distinct CDR3 sequences, with 15% to 20% as singletons. Sequences were obtained from blood. These receptor sequences come from a woman aged 18-29 years with Graves' ophthalmopathy. The CDR3 runs from the conserved cysteine through the conserved F or W. A D gene is named only where the DNA matches it firmly. For some rows the clone size is stated as once, few or many, or as a class when expanded; others skip it.

j_call d_call clone_size v_call cdr3_nt cdr3_aa
TRBJ1-1 - few TRBV7-6 TGTGCCAGCAGCTTAGCGGGGGCTGAAGCTTTCTTT CASSLAGAEAFF
TRBJ1-1 - many TRBV5-1 TGCGCCAGCAGCTTGGCCGAACCCGGGTGGACTGAAGCTTTCTTT CASSLAEPGWTEAFF
TRBJ1-1 - many TRBV7-8 TGTGCCAGCAGCCCGCCGCGGGGGGCTCGACTAAACACTGAAGCTTTCTTT CASSPPRGARLNTEAFF
TRBJ1-2 - few TRBV6-1 TGTGCCAGCTCAGGGTCGGCTAACTATGGCTACACCTTC CASSGSANYGYTF
TRBJ1-2 TRBD1 many TRBV6-1 TGTGCCAGCAGTGAAGTGGGGGTCAGGGGGTACCCCTATGGCTACACCTTC CASSEVGVRGYPYGYTF
TRBJ2-1 TRBD2 - TRBV7-9 TGTGCCAGTGGCCCCCGACTAGCGGGGTCGCACAATGAGCAGTTCTTC CASGPRLAGSHNEQFF
TRBJ1-5 - many TRBV2 TGTGCCAGCAGTGAAGCCGGTCGGAATCAGCCCCAGCATTTT CASSEAGRNQPQHF
TRBJ1-1 - many TRBV6-1 TGTGCCAGCAGTGAACATCATTCCCTGAACACTGAAGCTTTCTTT CASSEHHSLNTEAFF
TRBJ2-5 - few TRBV29-1 TGCAGCGTTGTCCGGGGCACAGGGTTATTGGAGACCCAGTACTTC CSVVRGTGLLETQYF
TRBJ2-4 - - TRBV7-2 TGTGCCAGCAGCTTAGCAGGATTGGACATTCAGTACTTC CASSLAGLDIQYF
TRBJ1-1 TRBD1 many TRBV12-3/TRBV12-4 TGTGCCAGCAGCAGGGGGCGCGGGGCCACTGAAGCTTTCTTT CASSRGRGATEAFF
TRBJ2-5 - few TRBV13 TGTGCCAGCAGCTTTGTGTCAGGGGAAGAGACCCAGTACTTC CASSFVSGEETQYF
TRBJ2-3 TRBD2 many TRBV20-1 TGCAGTGCTAGAGATCTGGCTAGCGGGAGGCCAGATACGCAGTATTTT CSARDLASGRPDTQYF
TRBJ2-5 - many TRBV27 TGTGCCAGCAGTTTATTCCCCACTCGAGAGACCCAGTACTTC CASSLFPTRETQYF
TRBJ2-7 - - TRBV4-1 TGCGCCAGCAGCCAAGTCTTGTCAGGGGTAAACGGGCAGTACTTC CASSQVLSGVNGQYF
TRBJ1-5 - - TRBV10-3 TGTGCCAGCAATGGTAGGGCAGGGCATCAGCCCCAGCATTTT CASNGRAGHQPQHF
TRBJ1-1 TRBD1 many TRBV5-1 TGCGCCAGCAGCCCGGGAACAGGGGGTTGGAACACTGAAGCTTTCTTT CASSPGTGGWNTEAFF
TRBJ1-1 - many TRBV5-5 TGTGCCAGCAGCGCGTTGGTCGTTGGGGAATCTGAAGCTTTCTTT CASSALVVGESEAFF
TRBJ2-1 - - TRBV24-1 TGTGCCACCAGTGATTCTGGCTTAAACGAGCAGTTCTTC CATSDSGLNEQFF
TRBJ1-4 TRBD1 - TRBV12-3/TRBV12-4 TGTGCCAGCAGTTACGGGACAGGGGCAGTAAAACTGTTTTTT CASSYGTGAVKLFF
TRBJ2-2 TRBD2 many TRBV28 TGTGCCAGCAGTGGAGGGACGGGGGGTGCCGGGGAGCTGTTTTTT CASSGGTGGAGELFF
TRBJ2-5 TRBD1 many TRBV20-1 TGCAGTGCCGCGGACAGGCAAGAGACCCAGTACTTC CSAADRQETQYF
TRBJ1-1 - - TRBV19 TGTGCCAGTAGTATACCCGGGCCTTACACTGAAGCTTTCTTT CASSIPGPYTEAFF
TRBJ2-7 - many TRBV28 TGTGCCAGCAGTGCCCTCCAGGGGATGCACGAGCAGTACTTC CASSALQGMHEQYF
TRBJ1-1 - - TRBV5-1 TGCGCCAGCAGCTTGGTGCCGGTCGCTGGAGCTTTCTTT CASSLVPVAGAFF
TRBJ2-1 TRBD1 - TRBV5-1 TGCGCCAGCAGCCCCCAGGCAGGGGGCCCTAGTGACGAGCAGTTCTTC CASSPQAGGPSDEQFF
TRBJ2-3 - many TRBV10-2 TGCGCCAGCAGTGAACAGGGAGGGGATACGCAGTATTTT CASSEQGGDTQYF
TRBJ2-2 TRBD2 - TRBV28 TGTGCCAGCAGTTTTACCCAGGTGGGAGGGAGCACCGGGGAGCTGTTTTTT CASSFTQVGGSTGELFF
TRBJ2-1 - - TRBV7-2 TGTGCCAGCAGCCAAGGGGGTAGTGAGCAGTTCTTC CASSQGGSEQFF
TRBJ2-7 - few TRBV5-5 TGTGCCAGCAGCTCCGACGGGGCAGTCTACGAGCAGTACTTC CASSSDGAVYEQYF
TRBJ1-2 - few TRBV11-2 TGTGCCAGCACCAAGGTGGGGGCGGTATATGGCTACACCTTC CASTKVGAVYGYTF
TRBJ1-1 - - TRBV5-6 TGTGCCAGCAGCTTGGACCCGGGGGGTGAAGCTTTCTTT CASSLDPGGEAFF
TRBJ2-7 TRBD1 few TRBV15 TGTGCCACCGGGCAGACAGGGCAATCCTACGAGCAGTACTTC CATGQTGQSYEQYF
TRBJ1-5 - few TRBV19 TGTGCCAGTAGTATGGTTGCAGGGTATAATCAGCCCCAGCATTTT CASSMVAGYNQPQHF
TRBJ2-2 - many TRBV7-9 TGTGCCAGCAGCTCCAGAGCGAACACCGGGGAGCTGTTTTTT CASSSRANTGELFF
TRBJ2-1 - many TRBV7-3 TGTGCCAGCAGCTTTGGCGGGGGCGATGAGCAGTTCTTC CASSFGGGDEQFF
TRBJ2-5 TRBD2 few TRBV6-2/TRBV6-3 TGTGCCAGCAGTTACGGCCGGGGGGAAAATCAAGAGACCCAGTACTTC CASSYGRGENQETQYF
TRBJ1-1 - many TRBV2 TGTGCCAGCACCCGAGACGGGAACACTGAAGCTTTCTTT CASTRDGNTEAFF
TRBJ2-3 - - TRBV15 TGTGCCACCAGCAGAGAGGGCGTAGATACGCAGTATTTT CATSREGVDTQYF
TRBJ2-1 - many TRBV7-3 TGTGCCAGCAGCCCCGGCGGTGGGTCGATCAATGAGCAGTTCTTC CASSPGGGSINEQFF
TRBJ2-5 TRBD2 - TRBV10-3 TGTGCCATCAGTGAGGGTAGCGGGGTGGTCGAGACCCAGTACTTC CAISEGSGVVETQYF
TRBJ2-2 TRBD1 few TRBV20-1 TGCAGTGCTAGAGCCCTAGGACAGGGGGAAGGGGAGCTGTTTTTT CSARALGQGEGELFF
TRBJ1-2 - many TRBV27 TGTGCCAGCAGTTTATCAGGGGATGGCTACACCTTC CASSLSGDGYTF
TRBJ1-2 - - TRBV24-1 TGTGCCACCAGTGATGGGTCGACACTCAACTATGGCTACACCTTC CATSDGSTLNYGYTF
TRBJ2-7 - few TRBV4-3 TGCGCCAGCCGTTACGGTGAGACGGAGGGGGAGCAGTACTTC CASRYGETEGEQYF
TRBJ2-7 - many TRBV27 TGTGCCAGCAGTGTTTCGGGACCCTCCTACGAGCAGTACTTC CASSVSGPSYEQYF
TRBJ2-5 TRBD2 many TRBV3-1 TGTGCCAGCAGCCGGGAGTCCCAACTAGCGGGGGTGATCCAAGAGACCCAGTACTTC CASSRESQLAGVIQETQYF
TRBJ2-3 - many TRBV2 TGTGCCAGCAGTTTGACCCCCCACACAGATACGCAGTATTTT CASSLTPHTDTQYF
TRBJ2-7 TRBD2 many TRBV20-1 TGCAGTGCTAGAGATTATCAGCGGGACTCCTACGAGCAGTACTTC CSARDYQRDSYEQYF
TRBJ1-5 TRBD1 - TRBV6-1 TGTGCCAGCACCCTCGGGACAGGGACGCTCGTGGGGCATCAGCCCCAGCATTTT CASTLGTGTLVGHQPQHF